These 17 T cell receptor beta chains came from one sample sequenced in a study of early T cells in non-severe SARS-CoV-2 infection. A single record per CDR3 protein comes from TCRdb applying MiXCR to the 5' RACE reads. The table has around 46,000 distinct CDR3 sequences, roughly 10% seen once. Sample: whole blood. These receptor sequences come from an adult who was a healthcare worker with PCR-confirmed SARS-CoV-2 infection or an uninfected control (not recorded which).

The chain uses TRBV7-2 and TRBJ2-1; TRBD1 might be the D (5 bases). Germline V CDR1 and CDR2: SGHTA, FQGNSA. The V end was cut by 1 base, the J end by 9 bases, with 16 bases between. This CDR3 spans 15 amino acids. The CDR3 spells CASSLGLGRGSEQFF. The CDR3 DNA follows: TGTGCCAGCAGCTTAGGTTTGGGAAGGGGCAGTGAGCAGTTCTTC.

This clonotype was seen a handful of times. This chain links TRBV5-4 with TRBJ2-7; a weak D match, TRBD1 (5 bases). V was shortened by 2 bases and J by 3 bases, with 12 bases between the two germline ends. The CDR3 covers 14 residues. Germline V gene sequence: CDR1 SGHNT, CDR2 YYREEE (reference sequence). The CDR3 reads CASSFPGSGYEQYF. CDR3 nucleotide sequence: TGTGCCAGCAGCTTCCCAGGGTCTGGCTACGAGCAGTACTTC. Full variable domain (remainder filled in from reference TRBV5-4 and TRBJ2-7): ETGVTQSPTHLIKTRGQQVTLRCSSQSGHNTVSWYQQALGQGPQFIFQYYREEENGRGNFPPRFSGLQFPNYSSELNVNALELDDSALYLCASSFPGSGYEQYFGPGTRLTVT.

This clonotype appeared a few times. J is TRBJ2-5 and V is TRBV28; D might be TRBD2 (5 bases). V was clipped by 2 bases and J by 0 bases, with 10 bases between them. In germline, CDR1 is MDHEN, CDR2 SYDVKM. The CDR3 runs 15 residues. The CDR3 sequence: CASSLAGKNQETQYF. The CDR3 nucleotides read TGTGCCAGCAGTTTAGCCGGGAAGAACCAAGAGACCCAGTACTTC.

In this sample, this clonotype turned up a few times. The chain combines TRBV7-9 with TRBJ2-5; D gene unclear. Germline V gives CDR1 SEHNR, CDR2 FQNEAQ (reference sequence). The CDR3 spans 13 residues. V lost 2 bases, J lost 2 bases, and 6 bases lay in between. The CDR3, as DNA: TGTGCCAGCAGCTTAACAACTCAAGAGACCCAGTACTTC. This encodes CASSLTTQETQYF.

As for this clonotype: Here the CDR3 omits its conserved ending phenylalanine or tryptophan, so a read error is the likely source. Because the CDR3's place on the DNA is in doubt, the DNA is left out and the CDR3 is given as listed by TCRdb. This chain links TRBV29-1 with TRBJ1-1; the table's D call, TRBD1, has no DNA check behind it. The CDR3 numbers 9 amino acids, ends counted. CDR1 and CDR2 from the germline V gene are SQVTM and ANQGSEA. The CDR3 reads CSASGTVPG.

This clonotype was counted a few times. The V and J genes are TRBV5-4 and TRBJ1-2; the match to TRBD1 covers 7 bases. This CDR3 is 12 amino acids long. Germline trimming cut 4 bases from V and 8 bases from J; bases unmatched to any gene: 5. From germline, CDR1 is SGHNT and CDR2 YYREEE (reference sequence). The CDR3 is CASSRDSLGYTF. The CDR3 DNA reads as TGTGCCAGCAGCAGGGACAGCTTGGGCTACACCTTC.

This clonotype was counted between two and nine times. The chain carries TRBV5-5 and TRBJ1-1; D gene ambiguous. V was pared by 1 base and J by 0 bases, with 7 bases between. In germline, CDR1 is SGHKS, CDR2 YYEKEE (reference sequence). This CDR3 has 14 amino acids. The CDR3 nucleotides read TGTGCCAGCAGCTTGTGGGTTATGAACACTGAAGCTTTCTTT. Its translation: CASSLWVMNTEAFF.

The table lists this clonotype with many counts. This chain links TRBV23-1 with TRBJ2-3; D gene ambiguous. TRBV23-1 is an ORF, with its function uncertain. The CDR3 loop spans 15 amino acids. Trimming removed 7 bases from V and 0 bases from J, with 14 bases in between. The CDR3, as DNA: TGCGCCAGCACCCCGACGCACTCTAGCACAGATACGCAGTATTTT. This sequence encodes CASTPTHSSTDTQYF.

This clonotype was counted a few times. The chain couples TRBV14 to TRBJ2-2; unclear D gene. The CDR3 has 14 residues. With 1 base removed from V and 12 bases from J, the gap between germline ends came to 15 bases. Germline assignment: CDR1 SGHDN and CDR2 FVKESK. CDR3 residues: CASSQGSLGGKLFF. CDR3 nucleotides: TGTGCCAGCAGCCAAGGCTCTCTTGGTGGGAAGCTGTTTTTT.

This clonotype was observed many times. The V and J genes are TRBV14 and TRBJ2-1; possible D gene TRBD2, 5 bases. This CDR3 comprises 17 residues. V was pared by 4 bases and J by 4 bases, with 20 bases between. The germline V gene encodes CDR1 SGHDN and CDR2 FVKESK. CDR3 sequence (DNA): TGTGCCAGCAGCCCTTCGCTCACTAGAAGACTTTACAATGAGCAGTTCTTC. This codes for CASSPSLTRRLYNEQFF.

This clonotype turned up a few times. The chain is built from TRBV7-2 and TRBJ2-2; D may be TRBD2 (6 bases). The CDR3 loop spans 15 amino acids. From germline, CDR1 is SGHTA and CDR2 FQGNSA. V was trimmed by 4 bases and J by 7 bases, leaving 16 bases between them. DNA for the CDR3: TGTGCCAGCAGCTCTCGGGGGTCGGCTGGCGGGGAGCTGTTTTTT. Residues: CASSSRGSAGGELFF.

The chain has TRBV6-2 or TRBV6-3 and TRBJ2-5; TRBD2 matches 11 bases. Germline CDR1 MNHEY, CDR2 SVGEGT. V was clipped by 2 bases and J by 5 bases; unmatched bases: 4. This CDR3 is 15 amino acids long. The CDR3 region has the DNA TGTGCCAGCAGTTACGTCGGACTAGCGGGCGAGACCCAGTACTTC. Its protein product is CASSYVGLAGETQYF.

This clonotype was counted ten times or more. V gene TRBV7-2 combines with J gene TRBJ2-7; 7 positions match TRBD2. The J segment lost 3 bases and the V segment lost 0 bases, leaving 5 bases of the junction unmatched. This CDR3 has 15 amino acids. Per germline, CDR1 SGHTA and CDR2 FQGNSA. The CDR3 DNA reads TGTGCCAGCAGCTTAGCGGGGTCTAGCGGCTACGAGCAGTACTTC. This gives the protein CASSLAGSSGYEQYF.

This clonotype was observed many times. V is TRBV4-1 and J is TRBJ1-4, with a possible D match to TRBD1 (5 bases). This CDR3 has 16 amino acids. Between the trimmed V and J ends, which lost 0 bases and 0 bases, there was a span of 8 bases. CDR1 is MGHRA and CDR2 is YSYEKL in the germline V gene. The CDR3 loop reads CASSQDVGATNEKLFF. As DNA, the CDR3 is TGCGCCAGCAGCCAAGATGTGGGGGCAACTAATGAAAAACTGTTTTTT.

This chain connects TRBV6-2 or TRBV6-3 to TRBJ1-1; D gene ambiguous. Germline CDR1 reads MNHEY; CDR2 reads SVGEGT. The CDR3 length is 14 residues. Trimming shortened V by 2 bases and J by 0 bases, and 7 bases separated the two germline ends. The CDR3 region has the DNA TGTGCCAGCAGTTACCAAACCCTGAACACTGAAGCTTTCTTT. It codes for CASSYQTLNTEAFF.

The rearrangement joins TRBV7-2 to TRBJ2-5; D might be TRBD1 (5 bases). V lost 5 bases and J 0 bases, leaving 10 bases between the germline ends. CDR1 and CDR2 (germline): SGHTA, FQGNSA. The CDR3 consists of 14 residues. This CDR3 is CASSPDRNQETQYF. CDR3 nucleotide sequence: TGTGCCAGCAGCCCCGACAGAAACCAAGAGACCCAGTACTTC.

This clonotype was counted between two and nine times. V and J are TRBV19 and TRBJ2-3, with a weak D call TRBD2 (6 bases). This CDR3 is built from 14 residues. Trimming removed 7 bases from V and 1 base from J, with 12 bases in between. The germline CDR1 and CDR2 sequences are LNHDA and SQIVND (reference sequence). CDR3 loop: CASNPSSGTDTQYF. CDR3 in DNA: TGTGCCAGTAACCCTTCTAGCGGCACAGATACGCAGTATTTT. The whole variable domain, remainder taken from reference TRBV19 and TRBJ2-3, is DGGITQSPKYLFRKEGQNVTLSCEQNLNHDAMYWYRQDPGQGLRLIYYSQIVNDFQKGDIAEGYSVSREKKESFPLTVTSAQKNPTAFYLCASNPSSGTDTQYFGPGTRLTVL.